These T cell receptor beta chains were read from a single sample in a study of blood T cell repertoires in COVID-19. Produced via immunoSEQ multiplex PCR; TCRdb's table is partial and in-frame only. The table lists 150,000 to 200,000 clones, about 88% of them singletons. Sequences were obtained from peripheral blood. The origin of the receptors is a man in his forties or fifties who had recovered from COVID-19. Each CDR3 is given with its conserved first and last residue. The D gene is left open where the match is weak. Where a row states a size, it is once, few, many or the class of an expanded clone; other rows omit it.

CASSRLAGQETQYF,TGTGCCAGCAGCCGACTAGCGGGTCAAGAGACCCAGTACTTC,TRBJ2-5,TRBD2,.,TRBV28
CASTLDTSGANVLTF,TGTGCCAGCACCTTGGACACCTCTGGGGCCAACGTCCTGACTTTC,TRBJ2-6,.,.,TRBV2
CASSIARGGVNEQFF,TGTGCCAGTAGTATAGCGCGGGGGGGCGTCAATGAGCAGTTCTTC,TRBJ2-1,TRBD2,.,TRBV19
CASTGVGDTEAFF,TGTGCCAGCACAGGAGTCGGGGACACTGAAGCTTTCTTT,TRBJ1-1,.,.,TRBV25-1
CASSPTNSGANVLTF,TGTGCCAGCTCACCAACAAACTCTGGGGCCAACGTCCTGACTTTC,TRBJ2-6,.,once,TRBV18
CASSPYFSTGGSYGYTF,TGTGCCAGTAGTCCATATTTTTCGACAGGGGGCTCCTATGGCTACACCTTC,TRBJ1-2,TRBD1,.,TRBV19
CASSHLSDTQYF,TGTGCCAGCAGCCATCTGTCAGATACGCAGTATTTT,TRBJ2-3,.,once,TRBV3-1/TRBV3-2
CASSFGTSRNEQFF,TGTGCCAGCAGCTTCGGGACTTCCCGCAATGAGCAGTTCTTC,TRBJ2-1,.,.,TRBV7-2
CASSSPIPRSYGYTF,TGTGCCAGCAGTTCACCGATCCCTAGGAGCTATGGCTACACCTTC,TRBJ1-2,.,.,TRBV28
CASSLSGVSSYEQYF,TGTGCCAGTAGTCTTTCAGGGGTAAGCTCCTACGAGCAGTACTTC,TRBJ2-7,.,.,TRBV19
CASSLDRGQSNQPQHF,TGTGCCAGTAGCCTCGACAGGGGTCAAAGCAATCAGCCCCAGCATTTT,TRBJ1-5,TRBD1,.,TRBV19
CASSPGGRSSYEQYF,TGTGCCAGCTCACCTGGGGGCAGGAGCTCCTACGAGCAGTACTTC,TRBJ2-7,.,.,TRBV18
CASSYKQGPLVYGYTF,TGCGCCAGCAGCTATAAACAGGGGCCCCTAGTCTATGGCTACACCTTC,TRBJ1-2,TRBD1,.,TRBV5-1
CASSFRGSNQPQHF,TGTGCCAGCAGTTTCCGGGGTAGCAATCAGCCCCAGCATTTT,TRBJ1-5,.,.,TRBV27
CASSPIQGWTDTQYF,TGTGCCAGTAGCCCAATACAGGGGTGGACAGATACGCAGTATTTT,TRBJ2-3,TRBD1,.,TRBV19
CASSIYGSNQPQHF,TGTGCCAGTAGTATATACGGGAGCAATCAGCCCCAGCATTTT,TRBJ1-5,.,.,TRBV19
CASKKDRGSGNTIYF,TGTGCCAGCAAGAAGGACAGGGGAAGTGGAAACACCATATATTTT,TRBJ1-3,TRBD1,few,TRBV6-5
CASSPPAGQGPYEQYF,TGTGCCAGCAGTCCACCCGCGGGACAGGGCCCCTACGAGCAGTACTTC,TRBJ2-7,TRBD1,.,TRBV28
CASSPTSKRASTQYF,TGTGCCAGCAGCCCCACATCCAAGAGGGCCTCGACCCAGTACTTC,TRBJ2-5,.,.,TRBV11-3
CATSRDLGGLGGNTIYF,TGTGCCACCAGCAGAGATCTGGGGGGGCTTGGTGGAAACACCATATATTTT,TRBJ1-3,.,.,TRBV15
CASSEAHSKTHTQYF,TGTGCCAGCAGTGAAGCCCACTCGAAAACTCATACGCAGTATTTT,TRBJ2-3,.,.,TRBV2
CASRVGGIRFF,TGTGCCAGTAGGGTCGGAGGGATTCGGTTCTTC,TRBJ2-1,.,.,TRBV19
CAVRGLETQYF,TGTGCCGTCAGGGGGTTAGAGACCCAGTACTTC,TRBJ2-5,TRBD1,.,TRBV28
CASSSPGVGELFF,TGTGCCAGCAGCTCCCCCGGAGTCGGGGAGCTGTTTTTT,TRBJ2-2,.,.,TRBV28
CASSPSGETQYF,TGTGCCAGCAGCCCATCAGGAGAGACCCAGTACTTC,TRBJ2-5,.,.,TRBV11-2
CASKITGQANEKLFF,TGTGCCAGCAAAATAACGGGACAGGCTAATGAAAAACTGTTTTTT,TRBJ1-4,TRBD1,.,TRBV7-2
CASSRLLFGGLNTDTQYF,TGCGCCAGCAGCCGTTTACTATTTGGTGGACTGAACACAGATACGCAGTATTTT,TRBJ2-3,.,.,TRBV4-1
CAWRLTLAGELEFF,TGTGCCTGGAGGCTTACACTAGCGGGAGAATTAGAGTTCTTC,TRBJ2-1,TRBD2,once,TRBV30
CAISAVGNTGELFF,TGTGCCATCAGTGCGGTTGGGAACACCGGGGAGCTGTTTTTT,TRBJ2-2,.,.,TRBV10-3
CASSLSFSYEQYF,TGTGCCAGCAGTTTATCCTTTTCCTACGAGCAGTACTTC,TRBJ2-7,.,.,TRBV27
CASSEARGLNQPQHF,TGTGCCAGCAGTGAAGCCAGAGGGCTCAATCAGCCCCAGCATTTT,TRBJ1-5,.,.,TRBV6-1
CASSLDSLSSYEQYF,TGTGCCAGCAGTTTAGACAGTTTATCCTCCTACGAGCAGTACTTC,TRBJ2-7,.,.,TRBV6-5
CASSPEVGGPNFYNEQFF,TGCGCCAGCAGCCCAGAGGTCGGGGGGCCGAACTTCTACAATGAGCAGTTCTTC,TRBJ2-1,.,.,TRBV4-3
CASGEENRFNQPQHF,TGTGCCAGCGGAGAAGAAAACAGATTCAATCAGCCCCAGCATTTT,TRBJ1-5,.,.,TRBV2
CASSEGGRGLSEQYF,TGTGCCAGCAGCGAAGGCGGCAGGGGGCTTAGCGAGCAGTACTTC,TRBJ2-7,TRBD1,.,TRBV9
CSVRPASGGSYNEQFF,TGCAGCGTACGACCAGCGTCGGGGGGCTCCTACAATGAGCAGTTCTTC,TRBJ2-1,TRBD2,.,TRBV29-1
CASSTSGGAGGELFF,TGTGCCAGCAGCACTAGCGGGGGGGCTGGCGGGGAGCTGTTTTTT,TRBJ2-2,TRBD2,.,TRBV7-2
CASSYEGGASYEQYF,TGTGCCAGCAGCTATGAGGGCGGGGCCTCCTACGAGCAGTACTTC,TRBJ2-7,.,.,TRBV5-4
CASSFGTSGRAEPTDTQYF,TGTGCCAGCAGTTTCGGGACTAGCGGGAGGGCCGAGCCTACCGACACGCAGTATTTT,TRBJ2-3,TRBD2,.,TRBV6-2/TRBV6-3
CASSLVGNQPQHF,TGTGCCAGCAGCTTAGTCGGCAATCAGCCCCAGCATTTT,TRBJ1-5,.,few,TRBV7-2
CASTATGLRIVNTEAFF,TGTGCCAGTACGGCTACAGGGTTAAGAATAGTGAACACTGAAGCTTTCTTT,TRBJ1-1,.,.,TRBV19
CASRNYRVGEKLFF,TGTGCCAGCAGAAATTATCGGGTTGGTGAAAAACTGTTTTTT,TRBJ1-4,.,.,TRBV6-5
CASSLGPSGSYEQYF,TGTGCCAGCAGCTTAGGGCCTAGCGGGAGCTACGAGCAGTACTTC,TRBJ2-7,TRBD2,few,TRBV7-9
CASSQGLAGGAYEQYF,TGCGCCAGCAGCCAAGGGCTAGCGGGAGGAGCCTACGAGCAGTACTTC,TRBJ2-7,TRBD2,.,TRBV4-1
CATSDPGERATNEKLFF,TGTGCCACCAGTGACCCCGGGGAGAGGGCAACTAATGAAAAACTGTTTTTT,TRBJ1-4,.,.,TRBV24-1